One sample yielded the 13 T cell receptor beta chains listed below, sequenced in a study of shared T cell receptors in the human thymus. This table comes from immunoSEQ multiplex PCR, and its TCRdb copy is limited to in-frame clones, with some not included. This repertoire shows 720,000 or so clones, 70% to 90% found once; its top ten account for about 0.0098%. These sequences were also reported in another study, on human thymus T cells.

The sample consisted of thymocytes. The source of these receptors is a girl under three years old with a congenital heart defect.

A note on this clone: Germline and junction disagree at one end, which may indicate a read error. The chain links TRBV5-1 to TRBJ1-2, with TRBD1 matching over 11 bases. The CDR3 has 13 residues. Germline V gene lookup returns CDR1 SGHRS and CDR2 YFSETQ. The CDR3 reads CASSWTGGGGYAF. For the CDR3, the DNA is TGCGCCAGCAGCTGGACAGGGGGCGGTGGCTACGCCTTC.

This chain connects TRBV6-1 to TRBJ2-7; 9 positions match TRBD1. CDR3 length: 15 amino acids. The germline V gene has CDR1 MNHNS and CDR2 SASEGT. Trimming removed 4 bases from V and 0 bases from J; junction bases left unmatched: 4. The CDR3 here is CASSGGTGTSYEQYF. CDR3 sequence (DNA): TGTGCCAGCAGTGGCGGGACAGGGACCTCCTACGAGCAGTACTTC.

A single count supports this clone. V gene TRBV7-6 combines with J gene TRBJ1-2; no reliable D call. Germline values: CDR1 SGHVS, CDR2 FNYEAQ. The V and J ends lost 1 base and 0 bases respectively, with 12 bases between them. This CDR3 region has 16 residues. The CDR3 DNA is TGTGCCAGCAGCTTAGGAGAGGTTCAAGCTAACTATGGCTACACCTTC. It translates to CASSLGEVQANYGYTF.

The gene calls are TRBV6-5 and TRBJ1-1; D not certain. Germline V gene lookup returns CDR1 MNHEY and CDR2 SVGAGI. The germline V and J ends were trimmed by 3 bases and 4 bases, with 18 bases remaining between them. The CDR3 runs to 16 residues. The CDR3 spells CASSYSSYSILTEAFF. CDR3 coding DNA: TGTGCCAGCAGTTATTCGAGTTATTCGATTCTCACTGAAGCTTTCTTT.

This clone came up once. J is TRBJ1-2 and V is TRBV2, with a weak D call TRBD1 (5 bases). The CDR3 covers 10 residues. Trimming shortened V by 7 bases and J by 8 bases, and 8 bases separated the two germline ends. Germline V gives CDR1 SNHLY, CDR2 FYNNEI. The CDR3 is CASKDKGYTF. The CDR3 bases are TGTGCCAGCAAGGACAAGGGCTACACCTTC.

This clone was seen once. The CDR3 region has the DNA TGCGCCAGCAGCCAACAACGTGGAGGGATAAGAAGCTATGGCTACACCTTC. This translates into CASSQQRGGIRSYGYTF. The genes are TRBV4-1 and TRBJ1-2; D unclear. Germline V CDR1 and CDR2: MGHRA, YSYEKL. The ends were cut back, 2 bases at V and 4 bases at J, with 20 bases in the middle. This CDR3 contains 17 residues.

This chain connects TRBV6-5 to TRBJ2-7, with TRBD1 matching 7 bases. The germline V gene encodes CDR1 MNHEY and CDR2 SVGAGI. V dropped 5 bases and J dropped 2; count of bases not matched to a gene: 3. The CDR3 loop spans 13 amino acids. The CDR3 DNA follows: TGTGCCAGCAGTCGGGACAGCGCCTACGAGCAGTACTTC. Its protein product is CASSRDSAYEQYF.

The CDR3 loop reads CASSLDRRVTTYEQYF. In nucleotides, the CDR3 is TGTGCCAGCAGCTTAGATCGGCGGGTCACAACCTACGAGCAGTACTTC. The genes are TRBV11-2 and TRBJ2-7, with a tentative D call TRBD2 (5 bases). Germline CDR1 and CDR2: SGHAT and FQNNGV. This CDR3 is built from 16 residues. V was trimmed by 0 bases and J by 2 bases, leaving 14 bases between them.

The CDR3 coding sequence is TGTGCCAGCAGTCCTTACAGGGTGAACACTGAAGCTTTCTTT. The encoded protein is CASSPYRVNTEAFF. J is TRBJ1-1 and V is TRBV27; TRBD1 is a possible D gene (6 bases). The CDR3 is 14 residues long. The V end was cut by 5 bases, the J end by 0 bases, with 10 bases between. The germline V gene has CDR1 MNHEY and CDR2 SMNVEV (reference sequence).

The chain combines TRBV5-1 with TRBJ1-1, with a possible D match to TRBD1 (5 bases). This CDR3 has 16 residues. Trimming cost V 6 bases and J 1 base, with 19 bases left between them. Germline CDR1 reads SGHRS; CDR2 reads YFSETQ. The CDR3 is CASTALEDKENTEAFF. CDR3 in DNA: TGCGCCAGCACCGCACTCGAGGACAAGGAGAACACTGAAGCTTTCTTT.

This rearrangement joins TRBV10-1 to TRBJ2-3; 10 nucleotides match TRBD1. The germline CDR1 and CDR2 sequences are WNHNN and SYGVQD (reference sequence). The CDR3 loop spans 16 amino acids. V shed 3 bases, J shed 6 bases, and the junction held 9 bases outside the gene matches. Written as DNA, the CDR3 is TGCGCCAGCAGTGAAGAGACAGGGGGCTCTGTGGATACGCAGTATTTT. Its protein product is CASSEETGGSVDTQYF.

V and J are TRBV6-5 and TRBJ2-5, with 8 bases that match TRBD2. Germline trimming cut 2 bases from V and 5 bases from J; bases unmatched to any gene: 7. This CDR3 has 15 residues. The germline V gene encodes CDR1 MNHEY and CDR2 SVGAGI. CDR3 sequence (DNA): TGTGCCAGCAGTTACCTTTCGGGGGGGATGGAGACCCAGTACTTC. It translates to CASSYLSGGMETQYF.

The rearrangement links TRBV5-4 to TRBJ1-1, with 7 bases fitting TRBD1. V lost 0 bases to trimming and J lost 6 bases; unmatched junction nucleotides: 11. From germline, CDR1 is SGHNT and CDR2 YYREEE (reference sequence). The CDR3 runs 16 residues. The CDR3 DNA follows: TGTGCCAGCAGCTTGGAACCGACAGGGTCTGACGCTGAAGCTTTCTTT. It specifies CASSLEPTGSDAEAFF.